The 3 T cell receptor beta chains in this list originate from one sample, sequenced in a study of blood T cell repertoires in COVID-19 (TCRdb year 2020). Receptor libraries were prepared by the immunoSEQ multiplex PCR assay. TCRdb provides this immuneACCESS table in a form limited to in-frame rearrangements. Some clones are lacking; in checked studies, under half of them reflect an unresolved V gene, and why the rest are absent is not known. The sample table records about 470,000 clones; roughly 87% of these occur just once. The ten largest clones take up 0.7% of the sample. Input material: PBMCs or T cells enriched from blood (not recorded which). The source is a young woman who had recovered from COVID-19.

This sequence joins TRBV28 and TRBJ2-3, with TRBD2 matching over 8 bases. Trimming removed 5 bases from V and 8 bases from J; junction bases left unmatched: 9. The CDR3 sequence is 14 residues long. Germline CDR1 MDHEN, CDR2 SYDVKM. This CDR3 is CASSPGGAVGTQYF. CDR3 nucleotide sequence: TGTGCCAGCAGTCCCGGGGGGGCTGTGGGTACGCAGTATTTT.

About this clone: Just one base apart from a much larger clone, this may be a read error. CDR3 residues: CASSPDRDYEQYF. The DNA for the CDR3 is TGTGCCAGCAGCCCAGACAGGGACTACGAGCAGTACTTC. The V gene is TRBV7-2, the J gene TRBJ2-7, with 7 bases identical to TRBD1. Germline loops: CDR1 SGHTA, CDR2 FQGNSA. Unmatched junction bases numbered 4, after V lost 5 bases and J lost 3 bases. This CDR3 contains 13 residues.

This chain links TRBV7-9 with TRBJ2-1, with no clear D. Trimming shortened V by 0 bases and J by 3 bases, and 15 bases separated the two germline ends. CDR3 length: 17 amino acids. Germline CDR1 SEHNR, CDR2 FQNEAQ (reference sequence). CDR3 sequence (DNA): TGTGCCAGCAGCTTAGCCCCTCCAGGCGTCGTCTACAATGAGCAGTTCTTC. This encodes CASSLAPPGVVYNEQFF.